This TCR beta chain comes out of a study of cytomegalovirus exposure and HLA in healthy donors. This CDR3 contains 11 residues. The V gene's germline CDR1 is DFQATT and CDR2 SNEGSKA (reference sequence). Deletions cut 7 bases from V and 4 bases from J, with 10 bases between. General study findings and limits: Immune exposure information comprised only CMV serostatus. A list of 150 to 200 TCR beta chains associated with cytomegalovirus was given. An observed cluster of highly shared sequence variants was recorded as a likely sequencing artifact.

As for this clone: Its antigen remains unknown.

PCR primers comprised 60 Vbeta and 13 Jbeta primers. Method: immunoSEQ multiplex PCR; TCRdb's copy keeps in-frame clones and lacks some. The sample contains about 190,000 clones, roughly 77% of which appear only once. The receptor comes from a woman in her twenties or thirties in good health and CMV-seropositive. The chain joins TRBV20-1 to TRBJ1-2; perhaps TRBD1 as D (6 bases). Sequences were obtained from PBMCs. This CDR3 is CSVKTGYGYTF. The CDR3 bases are TGCAGTGTAAAGACAGGCTATGGCTACACCTTC.